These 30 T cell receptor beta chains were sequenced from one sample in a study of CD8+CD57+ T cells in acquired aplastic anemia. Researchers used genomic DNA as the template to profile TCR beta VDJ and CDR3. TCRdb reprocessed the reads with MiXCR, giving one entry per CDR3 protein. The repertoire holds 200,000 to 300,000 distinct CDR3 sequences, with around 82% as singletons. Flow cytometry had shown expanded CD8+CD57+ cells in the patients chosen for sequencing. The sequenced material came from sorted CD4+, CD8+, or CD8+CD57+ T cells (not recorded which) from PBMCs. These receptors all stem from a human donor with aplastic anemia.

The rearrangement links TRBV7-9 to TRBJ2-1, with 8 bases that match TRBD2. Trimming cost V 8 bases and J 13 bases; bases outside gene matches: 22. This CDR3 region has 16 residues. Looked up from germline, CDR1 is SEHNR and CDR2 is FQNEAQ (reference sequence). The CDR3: CASSRGGGNVFGPQFF. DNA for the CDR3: TGTGCCAGCTCCCGGGGGGGCGGGAACGTTTTCGGGCCACAGTTCTTC.

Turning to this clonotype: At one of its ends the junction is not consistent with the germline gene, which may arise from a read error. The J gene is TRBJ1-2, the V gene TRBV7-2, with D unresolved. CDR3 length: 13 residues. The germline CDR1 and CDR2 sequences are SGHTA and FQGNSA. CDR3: CASSFRPDGAAIF. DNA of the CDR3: TGTGCCAGCAGCTTTCGCCCAGACGGTGCAGCCATTTTC.

Here the CDR3 DNA reads TGTGCCAGCAACCTAGAGGCAGTCTACAATGAGCAGTTCTTC. Its protein product is CASNLEAVYNEQFF. The chain employs TRBV7-9 and TRBJ2-1; D is unresolved. Germline V gene lookup returns CDR1 SEHNR and CDR2 FQNEAQ (reference sequence). This CDR3 is 14 amino acids long. V was trimmed by 7 bases and J by 3 bases, leaving 13 bases between them.

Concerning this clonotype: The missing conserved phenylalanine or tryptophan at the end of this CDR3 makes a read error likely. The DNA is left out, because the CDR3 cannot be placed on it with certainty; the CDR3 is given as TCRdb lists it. CDR3 residues: CASSFETGTQYV. The chain carries TRBV7-9 and TRBJ2-3. The CDR3 is made up of 12 amino acids, end residues included. The germline CDR1 and CDR2 sequences are SEHNR and FQNEAQ (reference sequence).

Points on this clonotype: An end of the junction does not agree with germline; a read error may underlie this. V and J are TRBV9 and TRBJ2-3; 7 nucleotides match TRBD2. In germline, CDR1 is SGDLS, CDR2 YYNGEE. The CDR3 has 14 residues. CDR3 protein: CASSVQGGDLSFDF. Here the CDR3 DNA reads TGTGCCAGCAGCGTACAGGGAGGGGACCTGTCGTTTGATTTT.

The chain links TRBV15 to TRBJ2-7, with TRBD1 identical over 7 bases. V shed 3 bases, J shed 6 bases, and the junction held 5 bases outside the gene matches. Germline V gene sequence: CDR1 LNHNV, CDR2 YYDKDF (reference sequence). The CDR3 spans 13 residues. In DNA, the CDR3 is TGTGCCACCAGCAGCAGGGGGTTCGGCGAGCAGTACTTC. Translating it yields CATSSRGFGEQYF.

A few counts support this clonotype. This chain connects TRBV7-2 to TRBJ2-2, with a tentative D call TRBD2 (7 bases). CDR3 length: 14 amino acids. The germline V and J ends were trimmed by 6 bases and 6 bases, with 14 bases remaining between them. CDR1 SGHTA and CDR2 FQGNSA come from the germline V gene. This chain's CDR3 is CASSQGGGAGELFF. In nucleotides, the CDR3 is TGTGCCAGCAGTCAAGGGGGGGGTGCCGGGGAGCTGTTTTTT.

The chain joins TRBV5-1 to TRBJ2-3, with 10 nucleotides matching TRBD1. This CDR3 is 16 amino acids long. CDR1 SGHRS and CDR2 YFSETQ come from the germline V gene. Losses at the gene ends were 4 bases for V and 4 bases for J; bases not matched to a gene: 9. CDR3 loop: CASSLNRQGASDTQYF. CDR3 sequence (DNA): TGCGCCAGCAGCCTCAATCGACAGGGGGCGTCAGATACGCAGTATTTT.

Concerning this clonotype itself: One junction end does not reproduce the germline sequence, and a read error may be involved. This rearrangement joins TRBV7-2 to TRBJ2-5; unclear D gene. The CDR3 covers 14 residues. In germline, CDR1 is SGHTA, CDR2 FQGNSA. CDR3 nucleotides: TGTGCCAGCAGCACCGCCCCCGAGCGAGAGACCCAGAACTTC. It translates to CASSTAPERETQNF. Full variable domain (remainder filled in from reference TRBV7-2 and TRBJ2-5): GAGVSQSPSNKVTEKGKDVELRCDPISGHTALYWYRQSLGQGLEFLIYFQGNSAPDKSGLPSDRFSAERTGGSVSTLTIQRTQQEDSAVYLCASSTAPERETQNFGPGTRLLVL.

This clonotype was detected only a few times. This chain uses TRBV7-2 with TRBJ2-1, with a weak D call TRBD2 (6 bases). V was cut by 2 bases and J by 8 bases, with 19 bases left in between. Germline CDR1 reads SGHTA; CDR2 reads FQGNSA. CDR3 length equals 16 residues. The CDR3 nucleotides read TGTGCCAGCAGCTTACAAGGAGGCGGGGAGAGCGATGAGCAGTTCTTC. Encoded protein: CASSLQGGGESDEQFF. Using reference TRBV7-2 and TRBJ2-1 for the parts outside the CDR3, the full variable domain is GAGVSQSPSNKVTEKGKDVELRCDPISGHTALYWYRQSLGQGLEFLIYFQGNSAPDKSGLPSDRFSAERTGGSVSTLTIQRTQQEDSAVYLCASSLQGGGESDEQFFGPGTRLTVL.

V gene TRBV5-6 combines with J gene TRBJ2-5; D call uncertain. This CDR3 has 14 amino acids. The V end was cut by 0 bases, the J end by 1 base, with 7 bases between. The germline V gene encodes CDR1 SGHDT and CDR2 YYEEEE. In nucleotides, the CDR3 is TGTGCCAGCAGCTTGGGCTGGAGCCAAGAGACCCAGTACTTC. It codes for CASSLGWSQETQYF. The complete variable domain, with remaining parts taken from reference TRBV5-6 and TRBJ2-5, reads DAGVTQSPTHLIKTRGQQVTLRCSPKSGHDTVSWYQQALGQGPQFIFQYYEEEERQRGNFPDRFSGHQFPNYSSELNVNALLLGDSALYLCASSLGWSQETQYFGPGTRLLVL.

The CDR3: CASSLAAGPDFQYF. In DNA, the CDR3 is TGTGCCAGCAGCTTAGCGGCAGGTCCCGATTTTCAGTATTTT. This rearrangement joins TRBV7-9 to TRBJ2-3, with D unclear. The germline V gene has CDR1 SEHNR and CDR2 FQNEAQ (reference sequence). V lost 0 bases to trimming and J lost 12 bases, with 16 bases between them. This CDR3 comprises 14 residues.

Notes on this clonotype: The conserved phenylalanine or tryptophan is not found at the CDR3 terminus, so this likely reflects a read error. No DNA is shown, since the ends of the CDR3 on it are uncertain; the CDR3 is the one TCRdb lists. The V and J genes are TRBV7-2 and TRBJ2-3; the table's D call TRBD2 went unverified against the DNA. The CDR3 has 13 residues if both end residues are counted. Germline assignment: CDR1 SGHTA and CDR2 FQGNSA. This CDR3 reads CASRPRECLATNS.

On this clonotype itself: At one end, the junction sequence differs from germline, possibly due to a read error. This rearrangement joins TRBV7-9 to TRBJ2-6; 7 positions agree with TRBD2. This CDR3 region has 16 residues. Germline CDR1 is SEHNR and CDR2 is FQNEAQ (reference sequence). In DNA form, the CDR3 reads TGTGCCAGCAGTTTAGCGGGTAGCTATGAGGCCTACGTCCTGACTTTC. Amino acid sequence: CASSLAGSYEAYVLTF.

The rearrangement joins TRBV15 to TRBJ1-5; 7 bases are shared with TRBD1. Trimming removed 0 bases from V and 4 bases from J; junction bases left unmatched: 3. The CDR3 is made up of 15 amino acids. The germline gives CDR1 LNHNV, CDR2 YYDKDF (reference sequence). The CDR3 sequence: CATSRDPGGNQPQHF. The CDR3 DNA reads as TGTGCCACCAGCAGAGATCCAGGGGGAAATCAGCCCCAGCATTTT.

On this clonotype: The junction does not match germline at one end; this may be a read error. DNA of the CDR3: TGTGCCAGCAGCTTAGCGCGAGGGGAGCTGTCGCTTGATTTT. As protein: CASSLARGELSLDF. The gene calls are TRBV7-9 and TRBJ2-3; D might be TRBD1 or TRBD2, each matching 5 bases. CDR3 length equals 14 residues. The germline V gene encodes CDR1 SEHNR and CDR2 FQNEAQ (reference sequence). Supplemented by reference TRBV7-9 and TRBJ2-3, the full variable domain reads DTGVSQNPRHKITKRGQNVTFRCDPISEHNRLYWYRQTLGQGPEFLTYFQNEAQLEKSRLLSDRFSAERPKGSFSTLEIQRTEQGDSAMYLCASSLARGELSLDFGPGTRLTVL.

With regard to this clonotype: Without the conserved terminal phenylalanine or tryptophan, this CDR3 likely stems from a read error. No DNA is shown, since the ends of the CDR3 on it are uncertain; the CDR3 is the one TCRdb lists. CDR3 sequence: CASSSAGTGGPLY. This rearrangement joins TRBV7-2 to TRBJ2-5; TRBD2 was called by the table and not checked on the DNA. In germline, CDR1 is SGHTA, CDR2 FQGNSA. The CDR3 numbers 13 amino acids, ends counted.

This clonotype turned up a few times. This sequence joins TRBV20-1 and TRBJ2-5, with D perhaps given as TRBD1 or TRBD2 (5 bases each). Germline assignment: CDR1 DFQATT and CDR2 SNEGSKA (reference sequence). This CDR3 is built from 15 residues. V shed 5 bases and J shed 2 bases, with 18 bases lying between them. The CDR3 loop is CSAVRGAARQETQYF. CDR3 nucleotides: TGCAGTGCTGTAAGAGGGGCTGCGCGGCAAGAGACCCAGTACTTC.

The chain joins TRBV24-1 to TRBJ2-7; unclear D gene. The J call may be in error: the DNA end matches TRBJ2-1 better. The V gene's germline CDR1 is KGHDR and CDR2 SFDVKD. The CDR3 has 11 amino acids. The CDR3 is CSAQVAYEQFF. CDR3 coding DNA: TGTAGCGCCCAGGTAGCCTACGAGCAGTTCTTC.

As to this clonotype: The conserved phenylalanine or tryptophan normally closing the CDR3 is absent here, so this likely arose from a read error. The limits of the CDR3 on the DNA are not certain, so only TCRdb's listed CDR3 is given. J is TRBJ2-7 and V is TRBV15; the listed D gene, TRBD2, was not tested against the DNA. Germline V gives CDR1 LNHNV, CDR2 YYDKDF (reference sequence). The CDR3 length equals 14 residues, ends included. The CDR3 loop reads CATKPRGLRYAEEL.

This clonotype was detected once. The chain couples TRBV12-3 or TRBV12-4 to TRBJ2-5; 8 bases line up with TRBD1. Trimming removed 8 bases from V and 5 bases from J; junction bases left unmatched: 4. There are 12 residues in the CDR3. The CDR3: CASQGAQETQYF. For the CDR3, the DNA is TGTGCCAGCCAGGGGGCTCAGGAGACCCAGTACTTC.

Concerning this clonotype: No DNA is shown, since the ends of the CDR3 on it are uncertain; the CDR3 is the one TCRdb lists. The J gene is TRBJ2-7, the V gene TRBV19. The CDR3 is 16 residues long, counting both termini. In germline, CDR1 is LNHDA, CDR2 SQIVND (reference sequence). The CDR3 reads CASSIAGGANNEQFFV.

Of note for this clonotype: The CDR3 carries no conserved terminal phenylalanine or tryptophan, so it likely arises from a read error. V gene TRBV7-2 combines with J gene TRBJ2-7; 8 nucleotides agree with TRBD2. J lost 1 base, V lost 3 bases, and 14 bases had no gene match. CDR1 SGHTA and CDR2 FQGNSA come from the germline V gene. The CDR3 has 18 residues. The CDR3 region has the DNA TGTGCCAGCAGCTTTGCGGGAGGCGGGAAAACGCTTTCCTACGAGCAGTACGCC. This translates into CASSFAGGGKTLSYEQYA.

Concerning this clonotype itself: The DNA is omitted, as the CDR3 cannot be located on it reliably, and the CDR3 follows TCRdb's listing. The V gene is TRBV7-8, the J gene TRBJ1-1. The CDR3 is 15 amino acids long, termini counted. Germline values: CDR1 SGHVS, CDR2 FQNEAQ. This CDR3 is CASSLDGAEQYVGFF.

The CDR3 loop is CASSVESGAGYF. CDR3 DNA: TGTGCCAGCAGCGTTGAGTCAGGTGCGGGGTATTTT. This chain connects TRBV7-9 to TRBJ2-3; maybe TRBD2 (5 bases). The CDR3 extends over 12 amino acids. Germline V gene sequence: CDR1 SEHNR, CDR2 FQNEAQ (reference sequence). The V gene lost 5 bases and the J gene lost 14 bases, with 17 bases spanning the gap.

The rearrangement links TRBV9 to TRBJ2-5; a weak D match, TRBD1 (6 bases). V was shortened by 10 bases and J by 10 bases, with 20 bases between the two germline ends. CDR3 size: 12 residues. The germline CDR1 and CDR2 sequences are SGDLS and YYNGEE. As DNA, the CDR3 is TGTGCCGGCGGAGGAGCTAGGGACATCCAGTACTTC. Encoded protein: CAGGGARDIQYF.

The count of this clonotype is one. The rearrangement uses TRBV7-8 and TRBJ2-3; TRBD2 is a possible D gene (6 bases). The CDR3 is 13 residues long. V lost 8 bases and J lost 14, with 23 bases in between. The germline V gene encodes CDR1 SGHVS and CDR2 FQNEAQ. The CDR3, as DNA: TGTGCCAGCGGCTGCGCGGGAACACCCAATACGTATTTT. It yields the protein CASGCAGTPNTYF.

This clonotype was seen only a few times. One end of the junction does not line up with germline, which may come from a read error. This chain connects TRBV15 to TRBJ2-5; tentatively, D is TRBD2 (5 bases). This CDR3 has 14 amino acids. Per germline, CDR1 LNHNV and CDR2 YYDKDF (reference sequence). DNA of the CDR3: TGTGCCGCCAGCAGTTTCCGAGGGCAAGAGACCCAGTACTTC. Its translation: CAASSFRGQETQYF.

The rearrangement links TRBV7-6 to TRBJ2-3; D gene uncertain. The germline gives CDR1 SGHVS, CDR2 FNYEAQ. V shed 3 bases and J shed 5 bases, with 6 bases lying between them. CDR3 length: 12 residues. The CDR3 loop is CASSFVGDTQYF. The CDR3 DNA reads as TGTGCCAGCAGCTTCGTGGGAGATACGCAGTATTTT.

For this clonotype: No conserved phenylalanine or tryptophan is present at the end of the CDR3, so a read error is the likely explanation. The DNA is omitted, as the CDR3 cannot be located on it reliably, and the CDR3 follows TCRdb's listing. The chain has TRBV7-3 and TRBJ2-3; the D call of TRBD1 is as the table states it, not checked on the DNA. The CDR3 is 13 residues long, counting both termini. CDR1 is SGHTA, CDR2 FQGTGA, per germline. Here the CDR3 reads CASGPGGTDQTYT.